These T cell receptor beta chains were read from a single sample in a study of T cell changes during pregnancy in multiple sclerosis. The assay was immunoSEQ multiplex PCR, and TCRdb's table has in-frame clones only and misses some. Of 30,000 to 40,000 clones in the sample, over 90% were seen once. Sequencing used CD4+ T cells from peripheral blood mononuclear cells, obtained in the second trimester of pregnancy. The receptor source for this set is a female donor with multiple sclerosis, enrolled in a pregnancy study. The CDR3 runs from the conserved cysteine through the conserved F or W. Fields, in order: D gene, clone size, V gene, J gene, CDR3 protein, CDR3 DNA. D genes are given only for firm matches. Only part of the rows carry a size: once, few, many, or a class if the clone is expanded.

.	.	TRBV29-1	TRBJ2-3	CSVALFTDTQYF	TGCAGCGTTGCCCTCTTTACAGATACGCAGTATTTT
TRBD2	.	TRBV5-1	TRBJ2-5	CASSLEATSGTGTQYF	TGCGCCAGCAGCTTGGAGGCGACTAGCGGGACCGGGACCCAGTACTTC
.	once	TRBV5-8	TRBJ2-3	CASSRQGGRTDTQYF	TGTGCCAGCAGCCGACAGGGAGGACGGACAGATACGCAGTATTTT
TRBD1	.	TRBV18	TRBJ2-5	CASSPGQVRETQYF	TGTGCCAGCTCACCGGGACAGGTTCGAGAGACCCAGTACTTC
TRBD1	.	TRBV10-3	TRBJ1-5	CAISPGQGGFRPQHF	TGTGCCATCAGCCCGGGACAGGGCGGGTTTCGGCCCCAGCATTTT
TRBD1	.	TRBV19	TRBJ2-7	CASSPGQGTYEQYF	TGTGCCAGTAGTCCGGGACAGGGAACCTACGAGCAGTACTTC
.	.	TRBV4-3	TRBJ1-2	CASSRGRGNYGYTF	TGCGCCAGCAGTAGGGGCAGGGGAAACTATGGCTACACCTTC
.	once	TRBV19	TRBJ1-2	CASSIQPAGYGYTF	TGTGCCAGTAGTATACAGCCGGCAGGCTATGGCTACACCTTC
.	.	TRBV6-6	TRBJ1-3	CASIPSRSGNTIYF	TGTGCCAGCATCCCGAGTCGCTCTGGAAACACCATATATTTT
TRBD1	.	TRBV2	TRBJ1-2	CASIGPGGSSIYGYTF	TGTGCCAGCATAGGGCCAGGGGGCTCCTCCATCTATGGCTACACCTTC
TRBD2	.	TRBV5-1	TRBJ2-1	CASSSGLAGVGEQFF	TGCGCCAGCAGCTCGGGACTAGCGGGAGTCGGTGAGCAGTTCTTC
.	.	TRBV11-3	TRBJ1-3	CASSLGGAQGVGNTIYF	TGTGCCAGCAGCTTAGGCGGCGCCCAAGGGGTTGGAAACACCATATATTTT
TRBD1	medium-sized	TRBV7-9	TRBJ1-6	CASSARDRGTHSPLHF	TGTGCCAGCAGCGCCCGGGACAGGGGGACCCATTCACCCCTCCACTTT
TRBD2	.	TRBV5-4	TRBJ2-1	CASSNRLAGAYNEQFF	TGTGCCAGCAGCAATCGACTAGCGGGGGCCTACAATGAGCAGTTCTTC
.	.	TRBV10-3	TRBJ2-2	CAINPAGRGTGELFF	TGTGCCATTAACCCCGCGGGAAGGGGCACCGGGGAGCTGTTTTTT
.	.	TRBV6-4	TRBJ2-1	CASSDSGGAFNEQFF	TGTGCCAGCAGTGATAGTGGGGGGGCCTTCAATGAGCAGTTCTTC
TRBD1	.	TRBV6-5	TRBJ1-5	CASSSGTGGNYQPQHF	TGTGCCAGCAGTTCTGGGACAGGGGGCAATTATCAGCCCCAGCATTTT
.	.	TRBV27	TRBJ2-4	CASSSVSRLAKNIQYF	TGTGCCAGCAGTTCAGTCAGCAGACTAGCCAAAAACATTCAGTACTTC
.	.	TRBV10-1	TRBJ2-3	CASSESAGVTDTQYF	TGCGCCAGCAGTGAGTCCGCAGGGGTCACAGATACGCAGTATTTT
TRBD2	.	TRBV4-2	TRBJ2-5	CASSQDTLAGRGETQYF	TGTGCCAGCAGCCAAGATACGTTAGCGGGAAGAGGAGAGACCCAGTACTTC
TRBD1	.	TRBV6-1	TRBJ1-1	CASSFSGGTNTEAFF	TGTGCCAGCAGTTTTTCAGGGGGCACGAACACTGAAGCTTTCTTT
.	once	TRBV14	TRBJ1-6	CASSQDNLFNSPLHF	TGTGCCAGCAGCCAAGATAACTTATTTAATTCACCCCTCCACTTT
.	once	TRBV28	TRBJ2-5	CASKQQDQETQYF	TGTGCCAGCAAGCAGCAGGACCAAGAGACCCAGTACTTC
TRBD1	once	TRBV7-2	TRBJ1-5	CASSLAGTANQPQHF	TGTGCCAGCAGCTTAGCCGGGACAGCCAATCAGCCCCAGCATTTT
.	.	TRBV28	TRBJ1-1	CASSHMNTEAFF	TGTGCCAGCAGCCACATGAACACTGAAGCTTTCTTT
TRBD2	.	TRBV9	TRBJ2-7	CASSVDGGGSYEQYF	TGTGCCAGCAGCGTAGATGGCGGGGGCTCCTACGAGCAGTACTTC
.	.	TRBV15	TRBJ2-2	CATSTGGPSTGELFF	TGTGCCACCAGCACCGGAGGGCCGTCCACCGGGGAGCTGTTTTTT
.	.	TRBV7-2	TRBJ1-3	CASSLGGNTIYF	TGTGCCAGCAGCTTAGGCGGGAACACCATATATTTT
TRBD1	.	TRBV19	TRBJ1-1	CASSVRDRGRTEAFF	TGTGCCAGTAGTGTCCGGGACAGGGGGCGGACTGAAGCTTTCTTT
.	.	TRBV27	TRBJ2-1	CASSLSGRYYNEQFF	TGTGCCAGCAGTTTATCGGGGCGGTACTACAATGAGCAGTTCTTC
.	.	TRBV28	TRBJ1-2	CASTQGWGYTF	TGTGCCAGCACACAGGGTTGGGGCTACACCTTC
.	.	TRBV28	TRBJ1-2	CASSTGFYGYTF	TGTGCCAGCAGTACAGGATTTTATGGCTACACCTTC
.	.	TRBV12-2	TRBJ2-5	CASRLAETVKETQYF	TGTGCAAGTCGCTTAGCAGAGACAGTCAAAGAGACCCAGTACTTC
.	.	TRBV7-9	TRBJ2-2	CASSLGGQTNTGELFF	TGTGCCAGCAGCTTAGGAGGACAGACAAACACCGGGGAGCTGTTTTTT
.	.	TRBV28	TRBJ2-7	CASVRQEPYEQYF	TGTGCCAGCGTACGGCAGGAACCCTACGAGCAGTACTTC
TRBD2	few	TRBV2	TRBJ2-3	CASSGTSGHTQYF	TGTGCCAGCAGCGGAACTAGCGGCCATACGCAGTATTTT
.	.	TRBV30	TRBJ2-3	CAWEQSTDTQYF	TGTGCCTGGGAACAGAGCACAGATACGCAGTATTTT
TRBD2	once	TRBV29-1	TRBJ2-5	CSSSPGGGQETQYF	TGCAGCTCTTCTCCAGGCGGGGGGCAAGAGACCCAGTACTTC
.	.	TRBV7-9	TRBJ1-1	CAISWTAMNTEAFF	TGTGCCATCTCTTGGACAGCAATGAACACTGAAGCTTTCTTT
TRBD2	.	TRBV5-6	TRBJ2-3	CASSPQRGRSAGDTQYF	TGTGCCAGCAGCCCCCAGCGGGGTAGGTCAGCGGGAGATACGCAGTATTTT
.	.	TRBV29-1	TRBJ1-2	CSVGPRGSYGYTF	TGCAGCGTTGGCCCCAGGGGCTCCTATGGCTACACCTTC
TRBD1	.	TRBV18	TRBJ1-5	CASSSGTAKANQPQHF	TGTGCCAGCTCATCCGGGACAGCCAAAGCTAATCAGCCCCAGCATTTT
.	.	TRBV19	TRBJ1-3	CASSLGGLGSGNTIYF	TGTGCCAGTAGTCTGGGGGGTCTCGGCTCTGGAAACACCATATATTTT
.	.	TRBV28	TRBJ1-2	CASSLTRLQDYGYTF	TGTGCCAGCAGTTTGACGAGGTTACAGGACTATGGCTACACCTTC
.	.	TRBV29-1	TRBJ1-5	CSCRIRGSNQPQHF	TGCAGCTGTCGAATCAGGGGTAGCAATCAGCCCCAGCATTTT
TRBD2	once	TRBV19	TRBJ2-3	CASSIPGLAGVTDTQYF	TGTGCCAGTAGTATACCGGGACTAGCGGGAGTGACAGATACGCAGTATTTT
.	.	TRBV5-5	TRBJ1-3	CASSRGGATGNTIYF	TGTGCCAGCAGCCGCGGGGGGGCCACTGGAAACACCATATATTTT
.	.	TRBV11-2	TRBJ2-6	CASSYRQPGANVLTF	TGTGCCAGCAGCTACAGACAGCCCGGGGCCAACGTCCTGACTTTC
.	.	TRBV30	TRBJ1-1	CAWSVSGGGRSEAFF	TGTGCCTGGAGTGTAAGCGGGGGCGGCCGATCTGAAGCTTTCTTT
TRBD1	.	TRBV7-3	TRBJ2-1	CASSLTATGGGRNEQFF	TGTGCCAGCAGCTTAACGGCGACAGGGGGCGGACGCAATGAGCAGTTCTTC
.	.	TRBV19	TRBJ1-2	CASSIDGGYGYTF	TGTGCCAGTAGTATAGATGGCGGCTATGGCTACACCTTC
.	.	TRBV5-4	TRBJ2-5	CASSLVSETQYF	TGTGCCAGCAGCTTGGTATCCGAGACCCAGTACTTC
.	.	TRBV30	TRBJ2-7	CAWSEPDYEQYF	TGTGCCTGGAGTGAGCCCGATTACGAGCAGTACTTC
.	.	TRBV5-1	TRBJ1-1	CASSLDKSLRITEAFF	TGCGCCAGCAGCTTGGACAAGTCGCTGAGGATCACTGAAGCTTTCTTT
TRBD1	.	TRBV29-1	TRBJ2-5	CSVDRGVQTQYF	TGCAGCGTAGACAGGGGAGTGCAGACCCAGTACTTC
.	.	TRBV12-5	TRBJ2-7	CASGLEQGPTYEQYF	TGTGCTAGTGGTTTGGAACAGGGCCCAACCTACGAGCAGTACTTC
.	.	TRBV6-5	TRBJ1-2	CASSYNQGIGGYTF	TGTGCCAGCAGTTATAACCAGGGGATCGGTGGCTACACCTTC
.	.	TRBV18	TRBJ2-1	CASSPPGQYEQFF	TGTGCCAGCTCACCACCGGGGCAGTATGAGCAGTTCTTC
.	few	TRBV5-1	TRBJ2-2	CASRSGHGTGELFF	TGCGCCAGCCGGTCAGGGCATGGTACCGGGGAGCTGTTTTTT
.	.	TRBV2	TRBJ2-1	CASSGLRGYNEQFF	TGTGCCAGCAGTGGGTTACGGGGGTACAATGAGCAGTTCTTC